This TCR beta chain was sequenced in a study of post-analysis software for immune sequencing data. With regard to this clonotype: The antigen is undetermined.

Included in the TCR beta cDNA libraries were unique molecular identifiers. TCRdb redid the calling of the PCR reads with MiXCR, one entry per CDR3 protein. The sample holds about 570,000 distinct CDR3 sequences, approximately 31% seen once. V lost 5 bases, J lost 5 bases, and 13 bases stayed unmatched. CDR1 is LGHNA and CDR2 is YNFKEQ in the germline V gene. This CDR3 comprises 17 residues. Study-wide points: Several TRBV segments (TRBV5-6, TRBV5-1 and TRBV20-1 among them) occurred more frequently in patients than in controls.

V is TRBV4-2 and J is TRBJ2-1; the match to TRBD2 covers 9 bases. Sequencing was done on a sample of blood. The receptor was isolated from a girl aged 2-17 years with multiple sclerosis. The CDR3 nucleotides read TGTGCCAGCAGCATGGTCCTGCCCGCGGGGGGGAACAATGAGCAGTTCTTC. Its translation is CASSMVLPAGGNNEQFF.